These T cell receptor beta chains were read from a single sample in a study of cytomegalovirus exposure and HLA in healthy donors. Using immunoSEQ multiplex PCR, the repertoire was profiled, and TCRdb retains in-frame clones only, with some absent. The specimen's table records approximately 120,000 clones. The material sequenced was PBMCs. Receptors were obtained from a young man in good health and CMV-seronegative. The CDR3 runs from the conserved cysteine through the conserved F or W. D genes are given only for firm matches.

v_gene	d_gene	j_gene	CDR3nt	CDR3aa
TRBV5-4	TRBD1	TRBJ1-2	TGTGCCAGCAGCTCGGGACAGTCAGCTAACTATGGCTACACCTTC	CASSSGQSANYGYTF
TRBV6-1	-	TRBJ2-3	TGTGCCAGCAGTGAGACTAGGTCGGCGCAGTATTTT	CASSETRSAQYF
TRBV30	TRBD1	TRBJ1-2	TGTGCCTGGAGTGTATCCAGGGGGCAATGGGGCTACACCTTC	CAWSVSRGQWGYTF
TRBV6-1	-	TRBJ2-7	TGTGCCAGCAGTGAAGTAATGACGGGTCATATCAACGAGCAGTACTTC	CASSEVMTGHINEQYF
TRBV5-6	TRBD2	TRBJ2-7	TGTGCCAGCAGCATGGATAGCGGGGGCTTCTACGAGCAGTACTTC	CASSMDSGGFYEQYF
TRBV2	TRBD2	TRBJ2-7	TGTGCCAGCGTTAGTAACGGGGGGGGCTACTACGAGCAGTACTTC	CASVSNGGGYYEQYF
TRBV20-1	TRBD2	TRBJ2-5	TGCAGTGGTCTAGCGGGAGGGACCCAGTACTTC	CSGLAGGTQYF
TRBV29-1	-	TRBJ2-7	TGCAGCGTCGGCAGACAGGCGGACGAGCAGTACTTC	CSVGRQADEQYF
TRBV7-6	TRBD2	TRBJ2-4	TGTGCCAGCAGCTTAGGGGTAGCGGGAGGGTCTTTGGCCAAAAACATTCAGTACTTC	CASSLGVAGGSLAKNIQYF
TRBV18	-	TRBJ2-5	TGTGCCAGCTCACCAAGGGGACCAGGTGGGGGGCAAGAGACCCAGTACTTC	CASSPRGPGGGQETQYF
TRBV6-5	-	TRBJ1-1	TGTGCCAGCAGTTACGAGGGAAGAAACACTGAAGCTTTCTTT	CASSYEGRNTEAFF
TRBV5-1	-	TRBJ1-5	TGCGCCAGCAGCTTGGTTTTCGGGGGGGATCAGCCCCAGCATTTT	CASSLVFGGDQPQHF
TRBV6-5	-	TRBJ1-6	TGTGCCAGCAGGGCAGGGGTTGGTTCACCCCTCCACTTT	CASRAGVGSPLHF
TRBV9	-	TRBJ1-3	TGTGCCAGCAGCTCTTCTGGTGGGGGACTCTCTGGAAACACCATATATTTT	CASSSSGGGLSGNTIYF
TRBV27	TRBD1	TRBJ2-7	TGTGCCAGCAATCCAGGGGGCCCACTCGAGCAGTACTTC	CASNPGGPLEQYF
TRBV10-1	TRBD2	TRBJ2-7	TGCGCCAGCAGCGAGGGACTAGCGGATTCCTACGAGCAGTACTTC	CASSEGLADSYEQYF
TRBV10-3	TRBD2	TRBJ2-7	TGTGCCATCAGTGAGAGCGGGGGGGCCTCCTACGAGCAGTACTTC	CAISESGGASYEQYF
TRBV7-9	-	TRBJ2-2	TGTGCCAGCAGCATTAAAACAGGGAATTCGCCCGGGGAGCTGTTTTTT	CASSIKTGNSPGELFF
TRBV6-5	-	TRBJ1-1	TGTGCCAGCAGCAGGGTTGCGGGGACTGAAGCTTTCTTT	CASSRVAGTEAFF
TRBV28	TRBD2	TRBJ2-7	TGTGCCAGCAGTGGAATAAGCGGGGGGGACGAGCAGTACTTC	CASSGISGGDEQYF
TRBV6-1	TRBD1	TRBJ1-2	TGTGCCAGCAGCCCCAGGGGGAGTTATGGCTACACCTTC	CASSPRGSYGYTF
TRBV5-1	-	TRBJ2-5	TGCGCCAGCAGCTTGGGGGGCCTCCAAGAGACCCAGTACTTC	CASSLGGLQETQYF
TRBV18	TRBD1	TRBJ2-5	TGTGCCAGCTCACCAACGGCAGGGGGATTGGAGACCCAGTACTTC	CASSPTAGGLETQYF
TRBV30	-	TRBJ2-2	TGTGCCTGGAGTGATCCGGGCGGGGAGCTGTTTTTT	CAWSDPGGELFF
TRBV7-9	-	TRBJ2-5	TGTGCCAGCACCAGAGGAAAGAGGGCTGGAGAGACCCAGTACTTC	CASTRGKRAGETQYF
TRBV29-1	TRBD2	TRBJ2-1	TGCAGCGTTGAGCTAGCGGGCACCCCCTACAATGAGCAGTTCTTC	CSVELAGTPYNEQFF
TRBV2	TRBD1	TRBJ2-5	TGTGCCAGCAGTATCACTGGGACAGGAGGGGAGACCCAGTACTTC	CASSITGTGGETQYF